Included here is one T cell receptor (beta chain) sequence, with context. The V gene's germline CDR1 is MNHEY and CDR2 SVGEGT. There are 13 residues in the CDR3. Deletions cut 6 bases from V and 0 bases from J, with 9 bases between. This sample is part of a study of blood T cell repertoires in COVID-19. About the research overall: Sites in the United States, Italy and Spain provided acute and convalescent COVID-19 samples.

The protocol was immunoSEQ multiplex PCR, while the TCRdb copy is restricted to in-frame clones and leaves out a portion. The sample carries some 100,000 clones, 85% to 90% recorded once. The J gene is TRBJ2-7, the V gene TRBV6-2 or TRBV6-3; D is possibly TRBD2 (6 bases). This receptor was identified in a human donor in a cohort sampled during active COVID-19. Sequencing was done on a sample of peripheral blood. CDR3: CASSRGASYEQYF. The CDR3 nucleotides are TGTGCCAGCAGCCGCGGGGCCTCCTACGAGCAGTACTTC.